This is a list of T cell receptor beta chains from one sample in a study of cytomegalovirus exposure and HLA in healthy donors. Clones were sequenced by immunoSEQ multiplex PCR, and TCRdb holds only the in-frame ones, with some missing. Among roughly 150,000 clones, approximately 94% were seen once, and the ten largest hold about 1.7%. The specimen was PBMCs. These receptors were taken from a man between 18 and 29 years old in good health and CMV-seropositive. Both conserved end residues are part of each CDR3. A D gene is named only where the DNA matches it firmly. Expanded clones get a size class; other rows say once, few or many, or leave the size out.

d_call	v_call	clone_size	j_call	cdr3_nt	cdr3_aa
NA	TRBV28	NA	TRBJ1-4	TGTGCCAGCAGTTTACAGGGAGGTCGGGAAAAACTGTTTTTT	CASSLQGGREKLFF
TRBD2	TRBV6-5	once	TRBJ2-2	TGTGCCAGCAGTTACAGGCGGGAGTACCCCGGGGAGCTGTTTTTT	CASSYRREYPGELFF
NA	TRBV27	NA	TRBJ2-3	TGTGCCAGCCGACAGGGAGGTGAGACAGATACGCAGTATTTT	CASRQGGETDTQYF
TRBD1	TRBV4-2	NA	TRBJ2-7	TGTGCCAGCAGCCAAGAGATTGAGGGACAGGGCGCCTCCTACGAGCAGTACTTC	CASSQEIEGQGASYEQYF
TRBD1	TRBV18	NA	TRBJ1-2	TGTGCCAGCTCACCCGGGACAGGGACTGGCTATGGCTACACCTTC	CASSPGTGTGYGYTF
TRBD1	TRBV5-1	NA	TRBJ2-5	TGCGCCAGCAGCTGGACCGGGACAGCCGAAGAGACCCAGTACTTC	CASSWTGTAEETQYF
TRBD2	TRBV6-5	NA	TRBJ2-7	TGTGCCAGCAGTTATTGGGGCGGGAGTCGAGGCGAGCAGTACTTC	CASSYWGGSRGEQYF
NA	TRBV30	NA	TRBJ1-2	TGTGCCTGGTCTCAGGGGAGTCCTAACTATGGCTACACCTTC	CAWSQGSPNYGYTF
NA	TRBV9	NA	TRBJ2-1	TGTGCCAGCAGCGTAGTATTAGGAGGGTACAATGAGCAGTTCTTC	CASSVVLGGYNEQFF
TRBD1	TRBV5-1	NA	TRBJ2-7	TGCGCCAGCAGCTTGCCGGGACAGACCTACGAGCAGTACTTC	CASSLPGQTYEQYF
NA	TRBV19	NA	TRBJ2-7	TGTGCCAGTGGTTCAGGTTCCTACGAGCAGTACTTC	CASGSGSYEQYF
NA	TRBV28	NA	TRBJ2-1	TGTGCCAGCAGTGAAGGAGCCCTCTACAATGAGCAGTTCTTC	CASSEGALYNEQFF
TRBD2	TRBV19	NA	TRBJ2-2	TGTGCCAGTAGTATAGCGGGAGGGTTCACCGGGGAGCTGTTTTTT	CASSIAGGFTGELFF
TRBD2	TRBV4-2	NA	TRBJ2-1	TGTGCCAGCAGCCAAGATCAACTAGCGGGAGGGCCCAATGAGCAGTTCTTC	CASSQDQLAGGPNEQFF
TRBD2	TRBV27	NA	TRBJ2-2	TGTGCCAGCAGTTTGGGGGGGGACTCCTACGGGGAGCTGTTTTTT	CASSLGGDSYGELFF
NA	TRBV28	NA	TRBJ1-6	TGTGCCAGCAGTTTCGGGGTTGGGTCACCCCTCCACTTT	CASSFGVGSPLHF
NA	TRBV7-8	NA	TRBJ2-3	TGTGCCAGCAGCTCTCCTTACCGAGGCGTAGATACGCAGTATTTT	CASSSPYRGVDTQYF
TRBD1	TRBV19	NA	TRBJ1-1	TGTGCCAGTTCCGCAGGGGGCAACACTGAAGCTTTCTTT	CASSAGGNTEAFF
NA	TRBV5-1	NA	TRBJ1-6	TGCGCCAGCAGCGTCCGACAGTACGGGCTATCACCCCTCCACTTT	CASSVRQYGLSPLHF
TRBD2	TRBV27	NA	TRBJ2-1	TGTGCCAGCACGGGACTAGCGGGAGGAACGGGGTACAATGAGCAGTTCTTC	CASTGLAGGTGYNEQFF
NA	TRBV6-5	NA	TRBJ2-5	TGTGCCAGCAGAATCCCTGGCGGTGAGACCCAGTACTTC	CASRIPGGETQYF
NA	TRBV6-6	NA	TRBJ1-1	TGTGCCAGCAGTGCGAATCAGGGCACTGAAGCTTTCTTT	CASSANQGTEAFF
NA	TRBV28	NA	TRBJ1-2	TGTGCCAGCAGTTTATTGGGGGAGGGAGGGGGCTATGGCTACACCTTC	CASSLLGEGGGYGYTF
NA	TRBV2	NA	TRBJ2-3	TGTGCCAGCAGAAAAACAACCAGCACAGATACGCAGTATTTT	CASRKTTSTDTQYF
TRBD2	TRBV10-3	NA	TRBJ2-2	TGTGCCATCAGTGGGACTAGCGGGACCGGGGAGCTGTTTTTT	CAISGTSGTGELFF
NA	TRBV7-9	NA	TRBJ2-5	TGTGCCAGCAGCGCCTGGACAGTGAAAGAGACCCAGTACTTC	CASSAWTVKETQYF
NA	TRBV19	NA	TRBJ2-7	TGTGCCAGTAGTATCGGGGGTGTGCAGTACTTC	CASSIGGVQYF
TRBD1	TRBV11-2	NA	TRBJ2-7	TGTGCCAGCAGCTTAACCGACAGGGGCGAGCAGTACTTC	CASSLTDRGEQYF
NA	TRBV5-4	NA	TRBJ1-2	TGTGCCAGCAGCTTGGCCGCAGGCCCTGCTAACTATGGCTACACCTTC	CASSLAAGPANYGYTF
TRBD1	TRBV2	once	TRBJ2-7	TGTGCCAGCAGCAGACCGGGACAGGCTCTCTACGAGCAGTACTTC	CASSRPGQALYEQYF
NA	TRBV7-2	NA	TRBJ2-3	TGTGCCAGCAGCTTAGACCTCTCTACGGGGGATACGCAGTATTTT	CASSLDLSTGDTQYF
TRBD1	TRBV5-4	NA	TRBJ2-5	TGTGCCAGCAGCCCAATTGGGACAGGGGGTCTGGAGACCCAGTACTTC	CASSPIGTGGLETQYF
NA	TRBV6-1	few	TRBJ2-3	TGTGCCAGCAGTGGCGAACTGCCAGATACGCAGTATTTT	CASSGELPDTQYF
TRBD2	TRBV2	NA	TRBJ2-2	TGTGCCAGCAGCCGCGGGGGATCGAACACCGGGGAGCTGTTTTTT	CASSRGGSNTGELFF
NA	TRBV30	NA	TRBJ2-5	TGTGCCTGCAGACTCCCGGGATTAACTCAAGAGACCCAGTACTTC	CACRLPGLTQETQYF
TRBD1	TRBV13	NA	TRBJ2-2	TGTGCCAGCAGCTACCCCTCAGGGGGGAACACCGGGGAGCTGTTTTTT	CASSYPSGGNTGELFF
NA	TRBV6-1	NA	TRBJ2-7	TGTGCCAGCAGTGCGATAGGCATAGCCGTCGAGCAGTACTTC	CASSAIGIAVEQYF
NA	TRBV2	NA	TRBJ1-4	TGTGCCAGCACCAGGAATTCTAATGAAAAACTGTTTTTT	CASTRNSNEKLFF
TRBD2	TRBV29-1	NA	TRBJ2-2	TGCAGCGTCAGACTAGCGGTCAACGCGAACACCGGGGAGCTGTTTTTT	CSVRLAVNANTGELFF
NA	TRBV7-3	NA	TRBJ2-7	TGTGCCAGCAGCTTAATGAGGAGGGACTCTAAATACGAGCAGTACTTC	CASSLMRRDSKYEQYF
NA	TRBV5-1	NA	TRBJ2-3	TGCGCCAGCAGCCGCCAGGGAAGACCCACAGATACGCAGTATTTT	CASSRQGRPTDTQYF
TRBD1	TRBV7-6	NA	TRBJ2-7	TGTGCCAGCAGCACCGGGACAGGAAGTTACGAGCAGTACTTC	CASSTGTGSYEQYF
NA	TRBV27	NA	TRBJ1-1	TGTGCCAGCAGTGCGGGGGGACCAATGAACACTGAAGCTTTCTTT	CASSAGGPMNTEAFF
NA	TRBV4-1	NA	TRBJ2-1	TGCGCCAGCAGCAACCGGGGGTTGGGCAATGAGCAGTTCTTC	CASSNRGLGNEQFF
NA	TRBV7-3	NA	TRBJ2-1	TGTGCCAGCAGCAAAGGGGGACACGAGGGTGAGCAGTTCTTC	CASSKGGHEGEQFF
NA	TRBV18	NA	TRBJ1-1	TGTGCCAGCTCACCGGCAGGGGCATACAACACTGAAGCTTTCTTT	CASSPAGAYNTEAFF
TRBD2	TRBV5-1	NA	TRBJ2-3	TGCGCCAGCAGCCCAAGCGGGAGGAAAGCAGATACGCAGTATTTT	CASSPSGRKADTQYF
NA	TRBV2	NA	TRBJ1-3	TGTGCCAGCATCATCCTAGGAATATCGTCTGGAAACACCATATATTTT	CASIILGISSGNTIYF
NA	TRBV4-1	NA	TRBJ1-4	TGCGCCAGCAGCAAATGGGAGGCAAAACTGTTTTTT	CASSKWEAKLFF
NA	TRBV29-1	NA	TRBJ2-1	TGCAGCGTTGGACTTCGCTCCTACAATGAGCAGTTCTTC	CSVGLRSYNEQFF
NA	TRBV21-1	NA	TRBJ1-2	TGTGCCAGCAGCAAATGGACAGGGGAACACTATGGCTACACCTTC	CASSKWTGEHYGYTF
NA	TRBV5-5	NA	TRBJ2-7	TGTGCCAGCAGCCTTTCCGGGGGTACCTACGAGCAGTACTTC	CASSLSGGTYEQYF
NA	TRBV5-1	NA	TRBJ2-7	TGCGCCAGCAGCCACCTATCTAGCGAAAACTCCTACGAGCAGTACTTC	CASSHLSSENSYEQYF
NA	TRBV28	NA	TRBJ1-5	TGTGCCAGCAGTTTCACAGGGCCGGCCAATCAGCCCCAGCATTTT	CASSFTGPANQPQHF